These 18 T cell receptor beta chains came from one sample sequenced in a study of spatial heterogeneity in lung cancer. The time point here: sample taken at primary tumor resection. TCRdb processed the 5' RACE reads anew with MiXCR; each CDR3 protein has one entry. The table records about 5,700 distinct CDR3 sequences, around 12% of them present only once. The input for sequencing was lung tissue, taken at surgery. The receptors shown here come from a human donor with early-stage non-small cell lung cancer.

This clonotype ranks as medium-sized. With the library built for alpha chains, this beta chain is off target and its frequency is not meaningful. The chain recombines TRBV7-8 with TRBJ2-3, with TRBD2 matching over 9 bases. The CDR3 runs 21 residues. In germline, CDR1 is SGHVS, CDR2 FQNEAQ. V was clipped by 2 bases and J by 2 bases; unmatched bases: 20. The chain's CDR3 is CASSLIVPIESSGDYTDTQYF. CDR3 in DNA: TGTGCCAGCAGCTTAATCGTTCCAATAGAGTCTAGCGGGGACTACACAGATACGCAGTATTTT.

This clonotype is medium-sized by share. Because the library targeted alpha chains, this beta chain is an off-target read whose size means little. This chain uses TRBV9 with TRBJ2-3, with 11 nucleotides matching TRBD2. From germline, CDR1 is SGDLS and CDR2 YYNGEE. Trimming took 3 bases from V and 0 from J; bases not matched to a gene: 0. There are 15 residues in the CDR3. The CDR3 DNA sequence: TGTGCCAGCAGCGGACTAGCGGGGAGCACAGATACGCAGTATTTT. Translation gives CASSGLAGSTDTQYF.

In its sample, this clonotype ranks as medium-sized (0.01 to 0.1%). This beta chain is an unintended read in a library built for alpha chains; its size means little. CDR3 bases: TGTGCCAGCTCCGGGACGGACTATGGCTACACCTTC. Its protein product is CASSGTDYGYTF. The chain carries TRBV19 and TRBJ1-2; possible D gene TRBD1, 5 bases. The CDR3 contains 12 residues. CDR1 and CDR2 (germline): LNHDA, SQIVND (reference sequence). The V end lost 9 bases, the J end lost 3 bases, and 11 bases lay between the germline ends.

This clonotype is termed medium-sized. Being off target in a library aimed at alpha chains, this beta chain has a size of little meaning. The chain joins TRBV29-1 to TRBJ2-2; possibly TRBD1 for D (5 bases). Between the trimmed V and J ends, which lost 4 bases and 2 bases, there was a span of 8 bases. There are 13 residues in the CDR3. Germline CDR1 is SQVTM and CDR2 is ANQGSEA. The CDR3: CSVAWTNTGELFF. The CDR3 DNA is TGCAGCGTTGCTTGGACAAACACCGGGGAGCTGTTTTTT.

This clonotype was recorded at least ten times. A library made for alpha chains picked up this beta chain off target, so its size means little. The chain is built from TRBV4-2 and TRBJ2-1; tentatively, D is TRBD1 or TRBD2 (5 bases each). V lost 0 bases and J 9 bases, leaving 18 bases between the germline ends. The CDR3 has 16 residues. CDR1 and CDR2 (germline): LGHNA, YNFKEQ. The CDR3, as DNA: TGTGCCAGCAGCCAAGAGTATGGGGCCGGGGCCGGTGAGCAGTTCTTC. This translates into CASSQEYGAGAGEQFF.

At least ten counts were recorded for this clonotype. This beta chain is off target for a library built for alpha chains, so its abundance means little. The chain combines TRBV28 with TRBJ2-6; D perhaps matches TRBD1 (7 bases). Germline CDR1 reads MDHEN; CDR2 reads SYDVKM. This CDR3 region has 15 residues. The V end was cut by 7 bases, the J end by 1 base, with 11 bases between. CDR3 sequence: CASKTGTSGANVLTF. The CDR3 coding sequence is TGTGCCAGCAAGACAGGGACTTCTGGGGCCAACGTCCTGACTTTC.

This clonotype was observed many times. This beta chain lies outside the target of a library built for alpha chains; its clone size means little. The V gene is TRBV5-1, the J gene TRBJ2-3; a weak D match, TRBD2 (5 bases). CDR1 is SGHRS and CDR2 is YFSETQ in the germline V gene. Trimming pared 0 bases from V and 3 bases from J, leaving 11 bases between. This CDR3 is 15 amino acids long. CDR3 sequence reads: CASSLESGSTDTQYF. The CDR3 DNA reads TGCGCCAGCAGCTTGGAATCGGGGTCGACAGATACGCAGTATTTT.

This clonotype was seen ten or more times. The size of this beta chain means little, since it is a stray read in a library made for alpha chains. The chain recombines TRBV20-1 with TRBJ2-7; 8 bases line up with TRBD2. V was clipped by 2 bases and J by 9 bases; unmatched bases: 9. This CDR3 is built from 13 residues. Germline values: CDR1 DFQATT, CDR2 SNEGSKA (reference sequence). The CDR3 nucleotides are TGCAGTGCTAGACTCGAGCGGGAGAGCTGGCAGTACTTC. This translates into CSARLERESWQYF.

Judged by abundance, this clonotype is medium-sized (0.01 to 0.1%). This beta chain came through as a stray read in a library set up for alpha chains, and its size says little. The rearrangement links TRBV6-1 to TRBJ1-1, with D tentatively TRBD1 (5 bases). V lost 3 bases to trimming and J lost 8 bases, with 10 bases between them. Germline loops: CDR1 MNHNS, CDR2 SASEGT. This CDR3 is 12 amino acids long. For the CDR3, the DNA is TGTGCCAGCAGTGACGTATACAGGGAAGCTTTCTTT. It specifies CASSDVYREAFF.

By frequency in the sample, this clonotype is medium-sized (0.01 to 0.1%). This beta chain is a stray sequence in a library constructed for alpha chains; its clone size is not meaningful. The CDR3 nucleotides read TGCGCCAGCAGCACCGGATCCCATAATTCACCCCTCCACTTT. It encodes CASSTGSHNSPLHF. The genes are TRBV5-1 and TRBJ1-6; the D is unclear. Looked up from germline, CDR1 is SGHRS and CDR2 is YFSETQ. This CDR3 contains 14 residues. V shed 4 bases and J shed 5 bases, with 10 bases lying between them.

This clonotype was counted between two and nine times. A library prepared for alpha chains yielded this beta chain as an off-target read; its size is of little meaning. The chain has TRBV18 and TRBJ2-7; tentative D call: TRBD1 (7 bases). This CDR3 spans 14 amino acids. Per germline, CDR1 KGHSH and CDR2 LQKENI. Trimming left V 5 bases short and J 1 base short, with 12 bases between. The CDR3 DNA reads TGTGCCAGCTCAGGGGGGACAGTTTCCTACGAGCAGTACTTC. It codes for CASSGGTVSYEQYF.

Ten or more counts support this clonotype. Because the library targeted alpha chains, this beta chain is an off-target read whose size means little. The chain uses TRBV14 and TRBJ2-5; 7 positions agree with TRBD2. The CDR3 totals 12 residues. CDR1 and CDR2 from the germline V gene are SGHDN and FVKESK. V lost 4 bases to trimming and J lost 10 bases; unmatched junction nucleotides: 6. CDR3 DNA sequence: TGTGCCAGCAGCCCTGTTGGGAGGGTCCAGTACTTC. It yields the protein CASSPVGRVQYF.

This clonotype is termed medium-sized. The library was designed around alpha chains, so this beta chain is a stray read whose abundance carries little weight. The CDR3 sequence is CASSKARTNAKNIQYF. DNA for the CDR3: TGTGCCAGCAGCAAAGCAAGGACTAACGCCAAAAACATTCAGTACTTC. The chain is built from TRBV21-1 and TRBJ2-4; the tabulated D call, TRBD2, remains unverified against the DNA. TRBV21-1 is tagged as a pseudogene. This CDR3 has 16 amino acids.

This clonotype was picked up many times. A library prepared for alpha chains yielded this beta chain as an off-target read; its size is of little meaning. The rearrangement uses TRBV4-1 and TRBJ2-7; 7 nucleotides match TRBD2. Trimming at V came to 3 bases and at J to 1 base, leaving 3 bases not matched to a gene. This CDR3 spans 14 amino acids. CDR1 and CDR2 (germline): MGHRA, YSYEKL. The CDR3, as DNA: TGCGCCAGCAGCCAGGGGACTATATCCTACGAGCAGTACTTC. Amino acids: CASSQGTISYEQYF.

The sample holds many counts of this clonotype. The library was prepared for alpha chains; this beta chain is a stray read, so its frequency means little. V gene TRBV7-2 combines with J gene TRBJ2-2; 10 positions agree with TRBD2. V trimming: 0 bases; J trimming: 6 bases; junction bases outside the gene matches: 7. CDR1 is SGHTA and CDR2 is FQGNSA in the germline V gene. This CDR3 is 17 amino acids long. The CDR3 region has the DNA TGTGCCAGCAGCTTAGCCCTAGCGGGAGATGGATCCGGGGAGCTGTTTTTT. Its protein is CASSLALAGDGSGELFF.

This clonotype was found many times. As an off-target read in a library built for alpha chains, this beta chain has a frequency of little significance. The chain is built from TRBV7-2 and TRBJ2-2, with TRBD1 as a possible D gene (5 bases). The V end lost 2 bases, the J end lost 7 bases, and 17 bases lay between the germline ends. The CDR3 has 16 residues. CDR1 SGHTA and CDR2 FQGNSA come from the germline V gene. The CDR3 DNA reads TGTGCCAGCAGCTTACTTGGGCACCGAAGGGGCGGGGAGCTGTTTTTT. Translating gives CASSLLGHRRGGELFF. The whole variable domain, remainder taken from reference TRBV7-2 and TRBJ2-2, is GAGVSQSPSNKVTEKGKDVELRCDPISGHTALYWYRQSLGQGLEFLIYFQGNSAPDKSGLPSDRFSAERTGGSVSTLTIQRTQQEDSAVYLCASSLLGHRRGGELFFGEGSRLTVL.

The table lists this clonotype with many counts. The library was built for alpha chains, so this beta chain is an off-target read and its size means little. The V call is TRBV5-1, the J call TRBJ1-2, with 8 bases lining up with TRBD1. The trim removed 2 bases at V and 8 bases at J, leaving 5 bases unmatched. This CDR3 has 13 residues. Germline loops: CDR1 SGHRS, CDR2 YFSETQ. CDR3 in amino acids: CASSFDRGKGYTF. Here the CDR3 DNA reads TGCGCCAGCAGCTTCGACAGGGGAAAAGGCTACACCTTC.

Many counts were recorded for this clonotype. This beta chain is a stray read from a library made for alpha chains; its abundance is not meaningful. The chain combines TRBV7-9 with TRBJ2-7, with D tentatively TRBD1 (6 bases). CDR3 length: 15 amino acids. Germline lookup yields CDR1 SEHNR and CDR2 FQNEAQ (reference sequence). The V end lost 0 bases, the J end lost 4 bases, and 13 bases lay between the germline ends. The CDR3 DNA reads as TGTGCCAGCAGCTTAGCCGGGGCAGGGGCGTACGAGCAGTACTTC. Protein: CASSLAGAGAYEQYF.